The subject of this entry is one T cell receptor (beta chain). What it binds is unknown. A junction end diverges from the germline sequence, so it may reflect a read error. This entry belongs to a study of tumor and adjacent non-tumor tissue in lung cancer. Looking at the study overall: Histology: about 13 adenocarcinoma, a couple of squamous cell carcinoma, 1 small cell lung cancer. Study-wide findings and caveats: Shorter survival was associated with higher TCR diversity in tumors.

Three rounds of nested PCR, following a modified ARM-PCR protocol, produced the TCRbeta library. Using its own MiXCR run on the multiplex PCR reads, TCRdb lists one record per CDR3 protein. The table has 98,000 or so distinct CDR3 sequences, more than 80% seen once. RNA was extracted from bulk tissue without any cell sorting. The normal lung tissue was taken more than 3 cm from the tumor edge. What was sequenced was distant non-tumor lung tissue. This clonotype was sampled from a man in his sixties with small cell lung cancer.

CDR3 DNA: TGCAGCGTTGACAACGGGAGGAGCAAAGATACGCAGTATTTT. It is translated as CSVDNGRSKDTQYF. V is TRBV29-1 and J is TRBJ2-3; 7 bases line up with TRBD2. The CDR3 is 14 residues long. The germline CDR1 and CDR2 sequences are SQVTM and ANQGSEA.